Listed here is a single T cell receptor beta chain. Its antigen is not known. Any gene name here is a mouse gene name. The read comes to an end 1 residue before the CDR3 does, leaving the germline J gene to fill in the end. Trimming took off 3 bases at V and 3 bases at J, with 6 bases between the two ends. Germline lookup yields CDR1 GKSSPN and CDR2 SITVG. The CDR3 consists of 13 residues. The table came from immunoSEQ multiplex PCR; TCRdb's copy has only in-frame clones and leaves some out. The table lists about 22,000 clones, around 77% of them singletons, with under 0.75% in the top ten. This entry comes from a study of tissue T cells after allogeneic stem cell transplantation. Whole-study results and caveats: Alloreactivity or antigen specificity of tissue TCRs was not determined; some clones might be host cells. Blood and spleen captured only part of the tissue TCR repertoire. Limitations included a small, clinically heterogeneous cohort and limited sampling depth.

The clonotype comes from a female BALB/c mouse in good health. Mouse MHC haplotype: H2-d. What was sequenced was spleen. The chain couples TRBV31 to TRBJ1-6; possible D gene TRBD1, 6 bases. TRBJ1-6 is marked as an open reading frame, function uncertain. The part of the CDR3 DNA that was read is TGTGCCTGGAGGGACAGCTATAATTCGCCCCTCTAC. Its protein product is CAWRDSYNSPLY. The full CDR3 protein reads CAWRDSYNSPLYF.